This TCR beta chain was obtained from a study of shared clonotypes between healthy human individuals. Findings of the study overall: Sequencing of the sorted subsets was shown by rarefaction to be incomplete despite large depth. Naive subsets usually exceeded memory subsets in estimated richness. Sampling used blood alone; tissue repertoires probably differ.

This CDR3 contains 13 residues. Germline V gene sequence: CDR1 MNHNS, CDR2 SASEGT. V gave up 6 bases and J gave up 1 base, with 9 bases separating them. With regard to this clone: Its antigen is still unknown.

Libraries were prepared by immunoSEQ multiplex PCR; TCRdb keeps only in-frame clonotypes and omits some of them. The sample yields about 960,000 clones, over 60% seen once. None of the donors, who were healthy HIV-negative adults, had recently had acute infections or vaccinations. This chain links TRBV6-1 with TRBJ1-1; tentative D call: TRBD1 (6 bases). Sequencing used memory CD4+ T cells sorted from blood. The subset is: CD45RA-negative fraction. This clonotype was obtained from a man aged 18 to 30 in good health. CDR3 amino acids: CASRPDRNTEAFF. In nucleotides, the CDR3 is TGTGCCAGCAGACCGGACAGGAACACTGAAGCTTTCTTT.